The entry that follows covers one T cell receptor beta chain sequence. Its antigen is still unknown. The data derive from a study of immune cell composition in non-small cell lung cancer. V was clipped by 8 bases and J by 1 base, with 14 bases between them. The length of the CDR3 is 15 residues. Germline V CDR1 and CDR2: MNHNS, SASEGT. Findings and caveats of the study: Tumour TCR-beta clonality was not significantly tied to smoking pack-years. Clones >0.5% enriched in tumour were rarer in adenocarcinoma (roughly 35%) than squamous (about 80%).

Only in-frame clones appear in the TCRdb table, and some are missing; sequencing was by immunoSEQ multiplex PCR. The top ten hold around 8.2% of the sample, which has about 7,500 clones, about two thirds seen once. The chain carries TRBV6-1 and TRBJ1-4; D is possibly TRBD1 (5 bases). The source of this sequence is a human donor with non-small cell lung cancer. What was sequenced was lung tumor tissue. The DNA of the CDR3 is TGTGCCAGCGGGCCTCGGGGGGAAACTAATGAAAAACTGTTTTTT. Translation gives CASGPRGETNEKLFF.